A single sample is the source of the 21 T cell receptor beta chains below, sequenced in a study of blood T cell repertoires in COVID-19. Clones were read by immunoSEQ multiplex PCR, and TCRdb kept only the in-frame ones, dropping some. Counted here are about 64,000 clones, roughly 76% occurring once; the ten biggest clones make up approximately 5.3%. The sample consisted of peripheral blood. The receptors derive from a human donor in a cohort sampled during active COVID-19.

This clone was seen a few times. The chain is built from TRBV7-2 and TRBJ1-6, with D perhaps matching TRBD1 (6 bases). Trimming stripped 1 base from V and 15 bases from J, with 10 bases between. This CDR3 comprises 12 residues. Per the germline V gene, CDR1 is SGHTA and CDR2 is FQGNSA. In DNA, the CDR3 is TGTGCCAGCAGCTTAGATGGGACATTCCTCCACTTT. This sequence encodes CASSLDGTFLHF.

The chain uses TRBV3-1 (or the pseudogene TRBV3-2) and TRBJ1-2, with D perhaps TRBD1 (5 bases). The length of the CDR3 is 12 residues. In germline, CDR1 is LGHDT, CDR2 YNNKEL (reference sequence). Trimming took off 2 bases at V and 5 bases at J, with 6 bases between the two ends. The CDR3 region has the DNA TGTGCCAGCAGCCAAAGGGGTTATGGCTACACCTTC. It translates to CASSQRGYGYTF.

This clone has just a few counts. The J gene is TRBJ1-2, the V gene TRBV18; 9 nucleotides agree with TRBD1. Germline V lookup: CDR1 KGHSH, CDR2 LQKENI. After removal of 3 bases from V and 4 bases from J, the junction contained 6 bases not matched to a gene. The CDR3 runs 15 residues. The DNA of the CDR3 is TGTGCCAGCTCACCTCGGACAGGGGACGGCTATGGCTACACCTTC. Its translation: CASSPRTGDGYGYTF. Drawing the rest from reference TRBV18 and TRBJ1-2, the complete variable domain is NAGVMQNPRHLVRRRGQEARLRCSPMKGHSHVYWYRQLPEEGLKFMVYLQKENIIDESGMPKERFSAEFPKEGPSILRIQQVVRGDSAAYFCASSPRTGDGYGYTFGSGTRLTVV.

At least ten counts were recorded for this clone. The rearrangement uses TRBV19 and TRBJ1-6, with D uncertain. CDR3 length equals 13 residues. The germline gives CDR1 LNHDA, CDR2 SQIVND (reference sequence). V lost 6 bases and J lost 9, with 12 bases in between. This CDR3 is CASSPAVVSPLHF. CDR3 nucleotides: TGTGCCAGTAGCCCAGCGGTTGTTTCACCCCTCCACTTT.

This clone was seen a few times. The chain is built from TRBV7-9 and TRBJ1-1, with 8 positions matching TRBD1. This CDR3 contains 15 residues. Germline-derived CDR1 and CDR2 are SEHNR and FQNEAQ (reference sequence). V dropped 0 bases and J dropped 4; count of bases not matched to a gene: 4. This CDR3 is CASSLASGTGTEAFF. In nucleotides, the CDR3 is TGTGCCAGCAGCTTAGCCTCCGGGACAGGCACTGAAGCTTTCTTT.

The chain has TRBV11-3 and TRBJ2-5; no firm D call. The V end was cut by 1 base, the J end by 0 bases, with 6 bases between. CDR1 and CDR2 from the germline V gene are SGHNT and YENEEA. The CDR3 loop spans 14 amino acids. Here the CDR3 DNA reads TGTGCCAGCAGCTTAGGTCAGAACCAAGAGACCCAGTACTTC. It codes for CASSLGQNQETQYF.

The chain links TRBV7-8 to TRBJ2-3, with 8 bases identical to TRBD2. The CDR3 loop spans 17 amino acids. With V trimmed by 1 base and J by 3 bases, 9 bases remained unmatched. CDR1 is SGHVS, CDR2 FQNEAQ, per germline. CDR3 residues: CASSLDSAQRGTDTQYF. The CDR3 DNA reads TGTGCCAGCAGCTTAGACTCCGCTCAGCGGGGGACAGATACGCAGTATTTT. The entire variable domain, with the rest obtained from reference TRBV7-8 and TRBJ2-3, is as follows: GAGVSQSPRYKVAKRGQDVALRCDPISGHVSLFWYQQALGQGPEFLTYFQNEAQLDKSGLPSDRFFAERPEGSVSTLKIQRTQQEDSAVYLCASSLDSAQRGTDTQYFGPGTRLTVL.

The genes are TRBV5-1 and TRBJ2-1, with TRBD2 as a possible D gene (5 bases). Germline CDR1 and CDR2: SGHRS and YFSETQ. The CDR3 runs to 14 residues. V lost 3 bases and J lost 7, with 14 bases in between. CDR3 nucleotides: TGCGCCAGCAGCTCCGCGATCCCGGGGAATGAGCAGTTCTTC. It is translated as CASSSAIPGNEQFF.

The genes are TRBV19 and TRBJ2-5; TRBD1 might be the D (6 bases). The V gene's germline CDR1 is LNHDA and CDR2 SQIVND (reference sequence). The V and J ends lost 6 bases and 4 bases respectively, with 12 bases between them. The CDR3 is made up of 13 amino acids. CDR3: CASSGTPRETQYF. The CDR3 DNA reads as TGTGCCAGTAGCGGGACACCTCGAGAGACCCAGTACTTC.

This clone has only one observation. The rearrangement uses TRBV5-1 and TRBJ2-2, with 9 bases lining up with TRBD2. CDR1 and CDR2 (germline): SGHRS, YFSETQ. This CDR3 is 16 amino acids long. The V segment lost 0 bases and the J segment 4 bases; nucleotides outside the gene matches: 4. The CDR3 nucleotides read TGCGCCAGCAGCTTGGGACTAGCGGTTAGCACCGGGGAGCTGTTTTTT. It is translated as CASSLGLAVSTGELFF.

This clone has just one count. This chain links TRBV18 with TRBJ2-3; the match to TRBD1 covers 10 bases. The CDR3 runs 16 residues. The germline gives CDR1 KGHSH, CDR2 LQKENI. Trimming cost V 1 base and J 6 bases; bases outside gene matches: 7. The CDR3 loop is CASSPLGTGELDTQYF. The CDR3 coding sequence is TGTGCCAGCTCACCACTGGGGACAGGGGAGTTGGATACGCAGTATTTT.

The rearrangement links TRBV7-9 to TRBJ2-5; TRBD2 matches 11 bases. The junction had 5 bases not matched to a gene; V was cut back by 5 bases and J by 3 bases. Looked up from germline, CDR1 is SEHNR and CDR2 is FQNEAQ (reference sequence). CDR3 length: 15 amino acids. The CDR3 sequence: CASSPSSGGEETQYF. The CDR3 DNA follows: TGTGCCAGCAGCCCAAGTAGCGGGGGGGAAGAGACCCAGTACTTC.

This chain connects TRBV5-4 to TRBJ1-2; tentative D call: TRBD1 (6 bases). V gave up 4 bases and J gave up 3 bases, with 10 bases separating them. CDR1 and CDR2 (germline): SGHNT, YYREEE (reference sequence). The CDR3 has 13 amino acids. The CDR3 sequence is CASSPGQDYGYTF. DNA of the CDR3: TGTGCCAGCAGCCCGGGACAAGACTATGGCTACACCTTC.

This clone is medium-sized. The J gene is TRBJ1-2, the V gene TRBV5-1; a weak D match, TRBD1 (6 bases). The CDR3 has 15 amino acids. V was clipped by 4 bases and J by 8 bases, with 21 bases between them. CDR1 is SGHRS and CDR2 is YFSETQ in the germline V gene. The CDR3 sequence: CASSPGLGQLGGYTF. The CDR3 DNA is TGCGCCAGCAGCCCAGGCCTGGGACAACTGGGAGGCTACACCTTC.

The rearrangement links TRBV25-1 to TRBJ2-5; 14 positions match TRBD2. The CDR3 covers 18 residues. Germline loops: CDR1 MGHDK, CDR2 SYGVNS. Trimming took 1 base from V and 5 from J; bases not matched to a gene: 9. This CDR3 reads CASSESPTSGRVEETQYF. In nucleotides, the CDR3 is TGTGCCAGCAGTGAATCCCCGACTAGCGGGAGGGTTGAGGAGACCCAGTACTTC. The full variable domain, in which reference TRBV25-1 and TRBJ2-5 provide the parts outside the CDR3, is EADIYQTPRYLVIGTGKKITLECSQTMGHDKMYWYQQDPGMELHLIHYSYGVNSTEKGDLSSESTVSRIRTEHFPLTLESARPSHTSQYLCASSESPTSGRVEETQYFGPGTRLLVL.

V and J are TRBV9 and TRBJ2-7; D possibly corresponds to TRBD2 (7 bases). V lost 4 bases, J lost 1 base, and 12 bases lay in between. Germline CDR1 is SGDLS and CDR2 is YYNGEE. This CDR3 spans 14 amino acids. The CDR3 bases are TGTGCCAGCAGCCGGGGGGCAGGTTCCTACGAGCAGTACTTC. Translating it yields CASSRGAGSYEQYF.

J is TRBJ2-2 and V is TRBV27, with 8 nucleotides matching TRBD2. With V trimmed by 7 bases and J by 4 bases, 8 bases remained unmatched. The CDR3 loop spans 15 amino acids. Germline lookup yields CDR1 MNHEY and CDR2 SMNVEV (reference sequence). The DNA for the CDR3 is TGTGCCAGCAAACTTGGAGCGGGGGCCACCGGGGAGCTGTTTTTT. The encoded protein is CASKLGAGATGELFF.

The chain carries TRBV29-1 and TRBJ1-1; D is uncertain. The V gene's germline CDR1 is SQVTM and CDR2 ANQGSEA. There are 13 residues in the CDR3. V was pared by 2 bases and J by 1 base, with 8 bases between. The CDR3 loop reads CSVESGENTEAFF. The CDR3 nucleotides are TGCAGCGTTGAATCAGGTGAGAACACTGAAGCTTTCTTT.

The chain links TRBV19 to TRBJ1-4; 7 bases agree with TRBD1. Per the germline V gene, CDR1 is LNHDA and CDR2 is SQIVND (reference sequence). The CDR3 extends over 16 amino acids. Trimming cost V 6 bases and J 0 bases; bases outside gene matches: 7. The CDR3 is CASSSDRAATNEKLFF. CDR3 coding DNA: TGTGCCAGTAGCAGCGACAGGGCTGCAACTAATGAAAAACTGTTTTTT. The full variable domain, with the rest looked up from reference TRBV19 and TRBJ1-4, is DGGITQSPKYLFRKEGQNVTLSCEQNLNHDAMYWYRQDPGQGLRLIYYSQIVNDFQKGDIAEGYSVSREKKESFPLTVTSAQKNPTAFYLCASSSDRAATNEKLFFGSGTQLSVL.

In its sample, this clone was seen a few times. The chain recombines TRBV6-5 with TRBJ2-1; 10 bases map to TRBD1. CDR3 length equals 15 residues. CDR1 MNHEY and CDR2 SVGAGI come from the germline V gene. Losses at the gene ends were 7 bases for V and 6 bases for J; bases not matched to a gene: 9. The CDR3 loop is CASTPTGQGFNEQFF. DNA of the CDR3: TGTGCCAGCACTCCTACGGGACAGGGGTTCAATGAGCAGTTCTTC.

The rearrangement uses TRBV5-4 and TRBJ1-6; D remains unclear. The CDR3 covers 15 residues. V dropped 5 bases and J dropped 5 bases, with 14 bases sitting between them. The germline CDR1 and CDR2 sequences are SGHNT and YYREEE (reference sequence). The DNA for the CDR3 is TGTGCCAGCAGACCAGGCGGGTCCGATAATTCACCCCTCCACTTT. Its translation: CASRPGGSDNSPLHF.